This T cell receptor beta chain came from a study of T cell responses to AZD1222 COVID-19 vaccine. V shed 3 bases, J shed 1 base, and the junction held 5 bases outside the gene matches. This CDR3 is built from 15 residues. In germline, CDR1 is DFQATT, CDR2 SNEGSKA (reference sequence). TCRdb keeps only in-frame clones here, not all; method: immunoSEQ multiplex PCR. Altogether around 78,000 clones are present, roughly 90% being singletons, with the ten largest covering 4.2%. The sample was peripheral blood, taken on day 0 of AZD1222 vaccination. This chain uses TRBV20-1 with TRBJ2-2; TRBD2 matches 7 bases. The sequence was collected from an adult in good health. The CDR3 sequence is CSASEAGVNTGELFF. The DNA for the CDR3 is TGCAGTGCTAGTGAGGCGGGAGTGAACACCGGGGAGCTGTTTTTT.